A single sample gave rise to the 8 T cell receptor beta chains below, sequenced in a study of vaccination and CD4 T cells after COVID-19. An Oncomine TCR Beta short-read assay was used to sequence the DNA from cultured CD4+ T cells. TCRdb redid the calling of the PCR reads with MiXCR, one entry per CDR3 protein. The table includes over 15,000 distinct CDR3 sequences, approximately 45% detected once. Treatment specified: roughly 11-day PBMC culture with coronavirus spike peptide pools or control peptides (ViraFEST assay). Their target antigens are unknown. Sequences were derived from CD4+ T cells from blood, cultured in vitro, sampled after SARS-CoV-2 vaccination. These receptors all stem from a human donor who had recovered from COVID-19.

This clonotype occurred a few times. The chain couples TRBV20-1 to TRBJ1-1; no clear D gene. Germline V CDR1 and CDR2: DFQATT, SNEGSKA (reference sequence). The V end was cut by 2 bases, the J end by 1 base, with 14 bases between. The CDR3 is 15 amino acids. CDR3 nucleotides: TGCAGTGCTAGATCCACTTTGAGGGCGAACACTGAAGCTTTCTTT. It specifies CSARSTLRANTEAFF.

V and J are TRBV7-9 and TRBJ1-4; D is possibly TRBD1 (5 bases). The germline V and J ends were trimmed by 5 bases and 8 bases, with 15 bases remaining between them. The length of the CDR3 is 14 residues. The germline gives CDR1 SEHNR, CDR2 FQNEAQ (reference sequence). This CDR3 reads CASSVLSQGEKLFF. CDR3 sequence (DNA): TGTGCCAGCAGCGTTCTTTCCCAGGGCGAAAAACTGTTTTTT.

The chain joins TRBV30 to TRBJ2-7; possible D gene TRBD1, 7 bases. Germline CDR1 reads GTSNPN; CDR2 reads SVGIG (reference sequence). The CDR3 is made up of 12 amino acids. V was cut by 1 base and J by 6 bases, with 10 bases left in between. The CDR3 DNA sequence: TGTGCCTGGAGTGGACAGGGAGGCGAGCAGTACTTC. Its protein is CAWSGQGGEQYF.

This chain connects TRBV20-1 to TRBJ2-5; 8 bases align to TRBD2. V lost 5 bases and J lost 2; bases outside the gene matches: 7. CDR3 size: 14 residues. Per the germline V gene, CDR1 is DFQATT and CDR2 is SNEGSKA (reference sequence). The CDR3 region is CSARSGSGQETQYF. As DNA, the CDR3 is TGCAGTGCTCGAAGCGGGAGTGGGCAAGAGACCCAGTACTTC.

The chain couples TRBV19 to TRBJ2-5; D is perhaps TRBD1 or TRBD2 (5 bases each). The germline gives CDR1 LNHDA, CDR2 SQIVND (reference sequence). V was cut by 2 bases and J by 3 bases, with 25 bases left in between. The CDR3 covers 19 residues. CDR3 coding DNA: TGTGCCAGTAGTATACGGGTGACGTCACATTCGGGACGAGAAGAGACCCAGTACTTC. Its translation is CASSIRVTSHSGREETQYF.

As to this clonotype: At one end, the junction sequence differs from germline, possibly due to a read error. The chain is built from TRBV20-1 and TRBJ2-5, with D perhaps matching TRBD2 (6 bases). The CDR3 has 14 amino acids. Per the germline V gene, CDR1 is DFQATT and CDR2 is SNEGSKA (reference sequence). The CDR3 loop is CSAGVGGQQGTQYF. The CDR3 region has the DNA TGCAGTGCTGGGGTGGGGGGTCAACAAGGGACCCAGTACTTC.

The CDR3 loop reads CASSQDAGGYTF. CDR3 nucleotides: TGTGCCAGCAGCCAAGATGCGGGTGGCTACACCTTC. This chain uses TRBV3-1 with TRBJ1-2; D not resolved. V lost 0 bases and J lost 7, with 6 bases in between. This CDR3 contains 12 residues. Germline values: CDR1 LGHDT, CDR2 YNNKEL (reference sequence).

The V gene is TRBV12-3 or TRBV12-4, the J gene TRBJ2-6; perhaps D is TRBD1 or TRBD2 (5 bases each). This CDR3 is built from 14 residues. Trimming took 8 bases from V and 2 from J, leaving 10 bases between them. The CDR3 here is CASQMGAGANVLTF. In DNA form, the CDR3 reads TGTGCCAGCCAGATGGGGGCTGGGGCCAACGTCCTGACTTTC.